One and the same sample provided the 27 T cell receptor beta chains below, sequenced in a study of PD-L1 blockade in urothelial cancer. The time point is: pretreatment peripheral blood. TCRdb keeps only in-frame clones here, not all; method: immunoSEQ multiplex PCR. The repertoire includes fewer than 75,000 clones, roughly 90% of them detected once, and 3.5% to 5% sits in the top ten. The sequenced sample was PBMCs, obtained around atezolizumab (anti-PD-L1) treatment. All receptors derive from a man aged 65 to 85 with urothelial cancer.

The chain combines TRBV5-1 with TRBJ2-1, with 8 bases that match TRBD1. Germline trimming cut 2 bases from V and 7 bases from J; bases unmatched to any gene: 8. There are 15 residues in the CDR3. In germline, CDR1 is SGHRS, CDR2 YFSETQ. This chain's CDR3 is CASSFTGTGENEQFF. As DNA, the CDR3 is TGCGCCAGCAGCTTTACCGGGACAGGCGAAAATGAGCAGTTCTTC.

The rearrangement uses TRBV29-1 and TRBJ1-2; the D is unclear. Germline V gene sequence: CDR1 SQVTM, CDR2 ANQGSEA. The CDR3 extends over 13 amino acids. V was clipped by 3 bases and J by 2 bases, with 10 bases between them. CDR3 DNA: TGCAGCGTTGAGGTGCGGGGAAACTATGGCTACACCTTC. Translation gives CSVEVRGNYGYTF.

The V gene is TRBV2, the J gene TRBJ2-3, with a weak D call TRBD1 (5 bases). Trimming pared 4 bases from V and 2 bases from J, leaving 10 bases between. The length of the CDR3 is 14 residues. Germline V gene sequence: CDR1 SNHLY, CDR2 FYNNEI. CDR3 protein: CASSVQGTTDTQYF. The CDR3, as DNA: TGTGCCAGCAGTGTCCAGGGAACCACAGATACGCAGTATTTT.

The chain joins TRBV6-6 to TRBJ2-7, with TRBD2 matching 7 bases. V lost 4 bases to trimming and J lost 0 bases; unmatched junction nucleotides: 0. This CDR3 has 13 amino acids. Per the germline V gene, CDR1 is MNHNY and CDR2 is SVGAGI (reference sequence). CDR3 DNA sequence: TGTGCCAGCAGTTCTAGCGGCTCCTACGAGCAGTACTTC. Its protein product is CASSSSGSYEQYF.

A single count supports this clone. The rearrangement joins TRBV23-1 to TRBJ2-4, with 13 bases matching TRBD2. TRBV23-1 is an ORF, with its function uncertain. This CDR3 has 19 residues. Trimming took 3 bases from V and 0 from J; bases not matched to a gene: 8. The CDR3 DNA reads TGCGCCAGCAGTCATACCTGGGGACTAGCGGGGCTAGCCAAAAACATTCAGTACTTC. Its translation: CASSHTWGLAGLAKNIQYF.

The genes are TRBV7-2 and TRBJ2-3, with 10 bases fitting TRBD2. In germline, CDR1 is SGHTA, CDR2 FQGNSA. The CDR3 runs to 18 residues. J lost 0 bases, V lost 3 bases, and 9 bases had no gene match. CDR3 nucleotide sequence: TGTGCCAGCAGCTTTCAGCCTAGCGGGAGTGGGAGCACAGATACGCAGTATTTT. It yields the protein CASSFQPSGSGSTDTQYF.

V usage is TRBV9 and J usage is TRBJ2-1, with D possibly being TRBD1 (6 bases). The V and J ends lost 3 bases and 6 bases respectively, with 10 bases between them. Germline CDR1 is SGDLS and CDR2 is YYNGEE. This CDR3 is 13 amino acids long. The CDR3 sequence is CASSGQVFNEQFF. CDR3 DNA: TGTGCCAGCAGCGGACAGGTCTTCAATGAGCAGTTCTTC.

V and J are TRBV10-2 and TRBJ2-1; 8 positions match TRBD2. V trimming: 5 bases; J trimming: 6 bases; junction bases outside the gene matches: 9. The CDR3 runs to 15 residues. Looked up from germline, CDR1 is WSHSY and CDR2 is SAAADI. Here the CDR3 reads CASSRTSQVVNEQFF. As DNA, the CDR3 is TGCGCCAGCAGTCGGACTAGCCAGGTAGTCAATGAGCAGTTCTTC.

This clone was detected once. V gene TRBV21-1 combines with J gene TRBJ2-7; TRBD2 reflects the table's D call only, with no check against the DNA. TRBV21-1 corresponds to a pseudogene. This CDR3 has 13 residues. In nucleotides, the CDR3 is TGTGCCAGCAGCAAAGAGTTCGGTTACGAGCAGTACTTC. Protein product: CASSKEFGYEQYF.

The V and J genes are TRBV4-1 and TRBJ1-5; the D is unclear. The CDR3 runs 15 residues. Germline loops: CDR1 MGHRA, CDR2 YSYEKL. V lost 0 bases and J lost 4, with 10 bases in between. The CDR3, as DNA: TGCGCCAGCAGCCAAGATGATGGAGGGAATCAGCCCCAGCATTTT. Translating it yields CASSQDDGGNQPQHF.

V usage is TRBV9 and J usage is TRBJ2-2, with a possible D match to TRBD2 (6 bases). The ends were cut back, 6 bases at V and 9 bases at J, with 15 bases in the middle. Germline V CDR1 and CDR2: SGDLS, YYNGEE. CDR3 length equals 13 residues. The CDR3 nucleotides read TGTGCCAGCACCCGGGACTCGAGTAGGGAGCTGTTTTTT. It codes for CASTRDSSRELFF.

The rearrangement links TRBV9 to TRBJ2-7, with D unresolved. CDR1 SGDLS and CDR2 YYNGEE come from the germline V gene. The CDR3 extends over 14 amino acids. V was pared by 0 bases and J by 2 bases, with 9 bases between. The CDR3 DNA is TGTGCCAGCAGCGTAGATCCAGAACCCTACGAGCAGTACTTC. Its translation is CASSVDPEPYEQYF.

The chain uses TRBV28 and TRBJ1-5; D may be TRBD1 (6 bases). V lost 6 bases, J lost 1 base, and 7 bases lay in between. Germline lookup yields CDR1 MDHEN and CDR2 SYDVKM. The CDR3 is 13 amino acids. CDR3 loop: CASRTGSNQPQHF. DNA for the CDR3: TGTGCCAGCAGAACAGGGAGCAATCAGCCCCAGCATTTT.

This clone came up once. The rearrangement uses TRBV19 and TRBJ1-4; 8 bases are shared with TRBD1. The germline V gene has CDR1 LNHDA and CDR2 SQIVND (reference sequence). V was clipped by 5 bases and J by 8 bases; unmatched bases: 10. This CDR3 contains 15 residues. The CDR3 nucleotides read TGTGCCAGTAGTCTGCAGGGGGCGAGGGTGGAAAAACTGTTTTTT. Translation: CASSLQGARVEKLFF.

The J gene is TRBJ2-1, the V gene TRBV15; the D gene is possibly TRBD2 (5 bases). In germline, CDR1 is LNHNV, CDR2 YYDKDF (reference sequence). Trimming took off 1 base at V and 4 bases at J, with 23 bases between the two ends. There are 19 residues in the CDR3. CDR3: CATSRARVVGLLGYNEQFF. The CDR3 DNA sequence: TGTGCCACCAGCAGAGCTAGAGTCGTAGGACTGCTCGGGTACAATGAGCAGTTCTTC.

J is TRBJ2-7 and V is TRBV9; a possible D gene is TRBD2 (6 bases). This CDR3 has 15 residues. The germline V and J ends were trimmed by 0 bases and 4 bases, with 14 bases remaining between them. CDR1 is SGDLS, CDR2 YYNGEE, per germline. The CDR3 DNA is TGTGCCAGCAGCGTAGCGGAGGGAGCCGTGTACGAGCAGTACTTC. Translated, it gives CASSVAEGAVYEQYF.

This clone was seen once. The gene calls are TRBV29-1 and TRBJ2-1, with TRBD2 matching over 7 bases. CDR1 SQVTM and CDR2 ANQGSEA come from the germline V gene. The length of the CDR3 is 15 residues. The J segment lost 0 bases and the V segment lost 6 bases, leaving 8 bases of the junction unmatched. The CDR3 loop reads CSVRPAGDSYNEQFF. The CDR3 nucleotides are TGCAGCGTCCGGCCGGCGGGAGACTCCTACAATGAGCAGTTCTTC.

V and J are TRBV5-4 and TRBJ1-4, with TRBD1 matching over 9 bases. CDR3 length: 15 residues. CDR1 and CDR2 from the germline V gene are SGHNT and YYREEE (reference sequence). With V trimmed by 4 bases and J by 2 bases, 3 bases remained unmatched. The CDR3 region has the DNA TGTGCCAGCAGCGGGGGACAGGGCACTAATGAAAAACTGTTTTTT. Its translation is CASSGGQGTNEKLFF.

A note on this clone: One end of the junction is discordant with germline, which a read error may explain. The CDR3 coding sequence is TGTGCCAGCGCACCGGGACTAGCTGGGGATACGCAGTATTTT. Protein: CASAPGLAGDTQYF. The rearrangement joins TRBV18 to TRBJ2-3; TRBD2 matches at 9 bases. The CDR3 is 14 residues long. CDR1 is KGHSH and CDR2 is LQKENI in the germline V gene.

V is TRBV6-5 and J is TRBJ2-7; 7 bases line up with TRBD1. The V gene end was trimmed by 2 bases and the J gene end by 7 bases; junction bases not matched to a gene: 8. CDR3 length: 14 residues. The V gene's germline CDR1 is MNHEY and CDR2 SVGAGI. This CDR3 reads CASSYAGGSSEQYF. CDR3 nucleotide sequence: TGTGCCAGCAGTTACGCAGGGGGTTCGAGTGAGCAGTACTTC.

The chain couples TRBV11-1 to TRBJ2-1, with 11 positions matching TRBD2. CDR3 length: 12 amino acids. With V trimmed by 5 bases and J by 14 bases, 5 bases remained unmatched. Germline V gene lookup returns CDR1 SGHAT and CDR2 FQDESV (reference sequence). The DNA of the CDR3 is TGTGCCAGCAGCGAGACTAGCGGGACGAAGTTCTTC. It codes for CASSETSGTKFF.

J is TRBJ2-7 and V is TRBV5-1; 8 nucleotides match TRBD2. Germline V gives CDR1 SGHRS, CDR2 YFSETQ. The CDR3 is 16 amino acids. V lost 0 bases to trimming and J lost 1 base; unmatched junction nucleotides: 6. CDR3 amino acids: CASSLARGGLSYEQYF. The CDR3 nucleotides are TGCGCCAGCAGCTTGGCCCGGGGGGGGCTTTCCTACGAGCAGTACTTC.

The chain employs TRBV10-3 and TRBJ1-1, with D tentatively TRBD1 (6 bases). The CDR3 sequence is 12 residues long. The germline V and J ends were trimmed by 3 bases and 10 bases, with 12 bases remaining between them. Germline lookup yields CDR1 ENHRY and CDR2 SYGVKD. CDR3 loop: CAISDWGPSAFF. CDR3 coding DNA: TGTGCCATCAGTGACTGGGGGCCATCAGCTTTCTTT.

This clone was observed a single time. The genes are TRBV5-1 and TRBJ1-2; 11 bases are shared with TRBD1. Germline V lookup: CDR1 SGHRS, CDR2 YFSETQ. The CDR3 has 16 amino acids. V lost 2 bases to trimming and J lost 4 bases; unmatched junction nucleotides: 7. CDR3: CASSLGPGQGGYGYTF. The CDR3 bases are TGCGCCAGCAGCTTAGGTCCGGGACAGGGGGGCTATGGCTACACCTTC.

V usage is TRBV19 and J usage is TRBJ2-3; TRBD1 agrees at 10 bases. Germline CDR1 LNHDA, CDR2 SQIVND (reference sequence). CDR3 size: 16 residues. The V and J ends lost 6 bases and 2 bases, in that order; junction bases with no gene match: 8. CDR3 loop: CASRPGTGAPTDTQYF. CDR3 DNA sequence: TGTGCCAGTAGGCCCGGGACAGGGGCACCCACAGATACGCAGTATTTT.

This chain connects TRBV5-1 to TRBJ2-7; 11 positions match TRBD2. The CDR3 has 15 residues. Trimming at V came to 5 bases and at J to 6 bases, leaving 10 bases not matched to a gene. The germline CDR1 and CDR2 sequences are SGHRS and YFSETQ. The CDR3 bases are TGCGCCAGCAGTGACCTAGCGGGAGGCGGGGGCGAGCAGTACTTC. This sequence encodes CASSDLAGGGGEQYF.

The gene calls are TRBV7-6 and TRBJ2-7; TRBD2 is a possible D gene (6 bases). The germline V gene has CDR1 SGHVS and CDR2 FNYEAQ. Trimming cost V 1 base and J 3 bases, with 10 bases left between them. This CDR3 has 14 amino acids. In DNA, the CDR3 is TGTGCCAGCAGCTTAGGAGATAGCGGCTACGAGCAGTACTTC. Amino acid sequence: CASSLGDSGYEQYF. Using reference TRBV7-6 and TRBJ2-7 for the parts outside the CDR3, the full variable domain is GAGVSQSPRYKVTKRGQDVALRCDPISGHVSLYWYRQALGQGPEFLTYFNYEAQQDKSGLPNDRFSAERPEGSISTLTIQRTEQRDSAMYRCASSLGDSGYEQYFGPGTRLTVT.